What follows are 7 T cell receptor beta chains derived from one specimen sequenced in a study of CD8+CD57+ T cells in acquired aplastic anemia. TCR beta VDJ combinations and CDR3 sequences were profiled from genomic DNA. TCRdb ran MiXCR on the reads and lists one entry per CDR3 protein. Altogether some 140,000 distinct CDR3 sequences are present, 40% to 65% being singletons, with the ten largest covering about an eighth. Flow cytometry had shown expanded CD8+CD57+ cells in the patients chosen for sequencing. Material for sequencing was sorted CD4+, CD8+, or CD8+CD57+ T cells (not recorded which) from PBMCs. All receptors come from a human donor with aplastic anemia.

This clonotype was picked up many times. CDR3 DNA sequence: TGCAGTGCTGCTGACCGAACAGGAGTCGGCACCTTC. Amino acid sequence: CSAADRTGVGTF. The chain couples TRBV20-1 to TRBJ1-2, with D possibly being TRBD1 (5 bases). This CDR3 is 12 amino acids long. The germline gives CDR1 DFQATT, CDR2 SNEGSKA (reference sequence). Between the trimmed V and J ends, which lost 5 bases and 13 bases, there was a span of 20 bases.

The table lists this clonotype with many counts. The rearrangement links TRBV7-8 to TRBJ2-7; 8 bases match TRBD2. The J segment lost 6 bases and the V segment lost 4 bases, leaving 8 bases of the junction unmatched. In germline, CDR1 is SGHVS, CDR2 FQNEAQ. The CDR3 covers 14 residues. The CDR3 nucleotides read TGTGCCAGCAGCTCCGTGCGGGGGGATTCCGAGCAGTACTTC. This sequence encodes CASSSVRGDSEQYF. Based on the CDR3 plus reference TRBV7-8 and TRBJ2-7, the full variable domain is GAGVSQSPRYKVAKRGQDVALRCDPISGHVSLFWYQQALGQGPEFLTYFQNEAQLDKSGLPSDRFFAERPEGSVSTLKIQRTQQEDSAVYLCASSSVRGDSEQYFGPGTRLTVT.

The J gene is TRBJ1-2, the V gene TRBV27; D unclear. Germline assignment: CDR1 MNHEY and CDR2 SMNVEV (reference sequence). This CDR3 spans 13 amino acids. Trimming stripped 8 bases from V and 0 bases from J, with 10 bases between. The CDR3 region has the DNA TGTGCCAGCGCGGAGAATCCTAACTATGGCTACACCTTC. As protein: CASAENPNYGYTF.

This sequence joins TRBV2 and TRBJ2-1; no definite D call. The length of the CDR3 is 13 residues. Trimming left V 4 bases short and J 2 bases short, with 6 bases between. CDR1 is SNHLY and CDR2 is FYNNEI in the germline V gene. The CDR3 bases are TGTGCCAGCAGTGCTCCCACCTACAATGAGCAGTTCTTC. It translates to CASSAPTYNEQFF. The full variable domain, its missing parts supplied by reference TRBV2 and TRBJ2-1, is EPEVTQTPSHQVTQMGQEVILRCVPISNHLYFYWYRQILGQKVEFLVSFYNNEISEKSEIFDDQFSVERPDGSNFTLKIRSTKLEDSAMYFCASSAPTYNEQFFGPGTRLTVL.

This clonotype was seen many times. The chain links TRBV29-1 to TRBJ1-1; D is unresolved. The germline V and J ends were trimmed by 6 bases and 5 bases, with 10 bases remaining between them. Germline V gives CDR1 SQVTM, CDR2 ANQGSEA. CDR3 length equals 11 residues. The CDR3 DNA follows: TGCAGCGTGCCGTTCGGAACTGAAGCTTTCTTT. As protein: CSVPFGTEAFF.

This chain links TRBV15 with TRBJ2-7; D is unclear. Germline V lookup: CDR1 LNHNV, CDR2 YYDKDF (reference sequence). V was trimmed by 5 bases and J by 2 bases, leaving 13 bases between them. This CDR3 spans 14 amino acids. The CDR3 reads CATSAGRSAYEQYF. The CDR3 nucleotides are TGTGCCACCAGCGCAGGCAGGAGCGCCTACGAGCAGTACTTC.

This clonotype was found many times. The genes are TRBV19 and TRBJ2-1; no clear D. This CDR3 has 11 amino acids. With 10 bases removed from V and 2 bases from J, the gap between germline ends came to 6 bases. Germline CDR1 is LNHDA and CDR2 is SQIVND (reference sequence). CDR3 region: CAIMAYNEQFF. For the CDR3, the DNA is TGTGCCATTATGGCCTACAATGAGCAGTTCTTC.